The 5 T cell receptor beta chains listed next were all sequenced from one sample in a study of low-dose radiotherapy and immunotherapy resistance in tumors. Gene-specific TRAV and TRBV primers were used for first-strand cDNA, covering alpha and beta chains. A roughly 22-cycle PCR with a constant-region primer and V-primer adapter amplified TCRs. TCRdb re-called the reads with MiXCR, one entry per CDR3 protein. Found here are approximately 9,000 distinct CDR3 sequences, roughly three quarters of them singletons; the top ten hold approximately 6.8%. All receptors come from a human donor with advanced metastatic prostate, ovarian, gallbladder or colorectal cancer (not recorded which). This table probably holds off-target reads from a library built for another chain.

This chain uses TRBV5-4 with TRBJ2-1; TRBD2 agrees at 9 bases. The J segment lost 8 bases and the V segment lost 3 bases, leaving 6 bases of the junction unmatched. The CDR3 consists of 14 residues. The germline CDR1 and CDR2 sequences are SGHNT and YYREEE (reference sequence). The CDR3 nucleotides are TGTGCCAGCAGCTCGCGGGGGGGCCTCGATGAGCAGTTCTTC. This translates into CASSSRGGLDEQFF. The full variable domain, completed using reference TRBV5-4 and TRBJ2-1, is ETGVTQSPTHLIKTRGQQVTLRCSSQSGHNTVSWYQQALGQGPQFIFQYYREEENGRGNFPPRFSGLQFPNYSSELNVNALELDDSALYLCASSSRGGLDEQFFGPGTRLTVL.

The chain is built from TRBV19 and TRBJ2-7; TRBD2 agrees at 13 bases. The CDR3 totals 13 residues. Per germline, CDR1 LNHDA and CDR2 SQIVND (reference sequence). J gave up 5 bases and V 8 bases, and 3 bases lay outside the gene matches. The chain's CDR3 is CASGLAGDHEQYF. CDR3 coding DNA: TGTGCCAGTGGACTAGCGGGAGACCACGAGCAGTACTTC.

The V call is TRBV5-1, the J call TRBJ2-2; TRBD2 agrees at 11 bases. This CDR3 is 14 amino acids long. CDR1 and CDR2 from the germline V gene are SGHRS and YFSETQ. V was clipped by 3 bases and J by 6 bases; unmatched bases: 1. The CDR3 region has the DNA TGCGCCAGCAGCTCGGGACTAGCGGCCGGGGAGCTGTTTTTT. It codes for CASSSGLAAGELFF.

This rearrangement joins TRBV12-3 or TRBV12-4 to TRBJ2-1, with D hard to call. Trimming removed 4 bases from V and 0 bases from J, with 10 bases in between. CDR3 size: 15 residues. The CDR3 protein is CASSWALSSYNEQFF. The CDR3 nucleotides read TGTGCCAGCAGTTGGGCCTTGAGCTCCTACAATGAGCAGTTCTTC.

J is TRBJ1-1 and V is TRBV29-1, with D uncertain. CDR1 is SQVTM, CDR2 ANQGSEA, per germline. This CDR3 comprises 13 residues. V lost 3 bases, J lost 1 base, and 9 bases lay in between. For the CDR3, the DNA is TGCAGCGTTGATTCCAGTTCGAACACTGAAGCTTTCTTT. Protein sequence: CSVDSSSNTEAFF.